Described below is a single T cell receptor beta chain sequence and its context. The target antigen is unknown. Germline assignment: CDR1 SGHAT and CDR2 FQNNGV. The CDR3 is 15 residues long. The V gene end was trimmed by 3 bases and the J gene end by 1 base; junction bases not matched to a gene: 4. The sample originates from a study of cytomegalovirus exposure and HLA in healthy donors. The study, taken as a whole, reports: Indistinguishable V segments, including TRBV6-2 and TRBV6-3, were excluded.

Amplification used 60 Vbeta primers and 13 Jbeta primers. Using immunoSEQ multiplex PCR, the repertoire was profiled, and TCRdb retains in-frame clones only, with some absent. This sample has under 200,000 clones, with roughly 76% found just once. The sequencing input was PBMCs. J is TRBJ2-7 and V is TRBV11-2; 9 nucleotides line up with TRBD2. The origin of this receptor is a man aged 55 to 70 in good health and CMV-seronegative. CDR3 sequence reads: CASSFWLAGSYEQYF. In nucleotides, the CDR3 is TGTGCCAGCAGCTTCTGGCTAGCGGGGTCCTACGAGCAGTACTTC.